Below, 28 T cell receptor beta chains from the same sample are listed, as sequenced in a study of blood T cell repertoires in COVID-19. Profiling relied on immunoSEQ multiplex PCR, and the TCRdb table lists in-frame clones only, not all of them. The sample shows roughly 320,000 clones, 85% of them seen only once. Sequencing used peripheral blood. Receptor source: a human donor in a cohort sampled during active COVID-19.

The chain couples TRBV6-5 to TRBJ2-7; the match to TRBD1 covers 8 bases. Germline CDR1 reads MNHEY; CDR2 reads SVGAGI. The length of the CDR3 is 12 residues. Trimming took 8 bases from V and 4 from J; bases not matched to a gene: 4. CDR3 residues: CASGTGKYEQYF. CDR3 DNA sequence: TGTGCCAGCGGGACAGGCAAGTACGAGCAGTACTTC.

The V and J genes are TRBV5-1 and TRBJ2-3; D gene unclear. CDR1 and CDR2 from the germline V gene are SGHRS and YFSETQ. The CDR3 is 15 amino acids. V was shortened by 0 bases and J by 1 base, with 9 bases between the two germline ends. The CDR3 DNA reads TGCGCCAGCAGCTTGGCGGGTTCTGGCACAGATACGCAGTATTTT. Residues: CASSLAGSGTDTQYF.

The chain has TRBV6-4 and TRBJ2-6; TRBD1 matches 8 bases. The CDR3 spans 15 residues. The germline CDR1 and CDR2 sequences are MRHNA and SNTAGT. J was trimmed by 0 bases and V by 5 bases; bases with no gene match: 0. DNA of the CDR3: TGTGCCAGCAGTACAGGGGGCTCTGGGGCCAACGTCCTGACTTTC. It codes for CASSTGGSGANVLTF.

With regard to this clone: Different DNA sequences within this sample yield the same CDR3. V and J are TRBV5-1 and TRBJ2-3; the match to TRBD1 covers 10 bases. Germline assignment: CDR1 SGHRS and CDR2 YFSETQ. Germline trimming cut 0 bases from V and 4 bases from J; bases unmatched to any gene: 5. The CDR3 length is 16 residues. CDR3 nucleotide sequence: TGCGCCAGCAGCTTGGGGGACAGGGGACGTGCAGATACGCAGTATTTT. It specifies CASSLGDRGRADTQYF. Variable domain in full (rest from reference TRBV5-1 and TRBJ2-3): KAGVTQTPRYLIKTRGQQVTLSCSPISGHRSVSWYQQTPGQGLQFLFEYFSETQRNKGNFPGRFSGRQFSNSRSEMNVSTLELGDSALYLCASSLGDRGRADTQYFGPGTRLTVL.

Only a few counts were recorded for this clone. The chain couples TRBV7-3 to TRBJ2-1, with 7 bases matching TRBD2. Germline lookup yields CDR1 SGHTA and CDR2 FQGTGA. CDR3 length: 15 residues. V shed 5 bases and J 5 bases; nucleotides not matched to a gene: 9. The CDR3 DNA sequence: TGTGCCAGCAGCCCGGGAGGCAGCACGGACAATGAGCAGTTCTTC. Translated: CASSPGGSTDNEQFF.

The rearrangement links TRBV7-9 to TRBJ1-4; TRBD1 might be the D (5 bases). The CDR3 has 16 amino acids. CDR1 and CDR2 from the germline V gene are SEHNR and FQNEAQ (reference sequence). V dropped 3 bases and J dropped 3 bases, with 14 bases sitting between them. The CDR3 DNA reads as TGTGCCAGCAGCTTTAATCGACAGCCCCCTAATGAAAAACTGTTTTTT. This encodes CASSFNRQPPNEKLFF.

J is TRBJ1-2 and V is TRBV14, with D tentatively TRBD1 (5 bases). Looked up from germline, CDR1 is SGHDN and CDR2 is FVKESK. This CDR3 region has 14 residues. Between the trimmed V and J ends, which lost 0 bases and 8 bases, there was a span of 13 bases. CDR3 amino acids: CASSQDLGGYGYTF. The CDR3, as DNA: TGTGCCAGCAGCCAAGATTTGGGGGGGTACGGCTACACCTTC.

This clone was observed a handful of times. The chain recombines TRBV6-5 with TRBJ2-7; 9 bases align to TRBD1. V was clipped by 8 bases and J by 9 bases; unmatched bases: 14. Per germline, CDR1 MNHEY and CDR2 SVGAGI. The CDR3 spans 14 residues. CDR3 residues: CASGQGIVPQRQYF. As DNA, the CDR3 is TGTGCCAGCGGACAGGGGATAGTCCCCCAGCGGCAGTACTTC.

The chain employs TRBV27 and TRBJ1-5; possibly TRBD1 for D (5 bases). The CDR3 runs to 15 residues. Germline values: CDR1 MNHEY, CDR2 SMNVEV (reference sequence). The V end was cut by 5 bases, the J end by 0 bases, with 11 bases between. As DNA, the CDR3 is TGTGCCAGCAGTGGACGGACAAATAGCAATCAGCCCCAGCATTTT. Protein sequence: CASSGRTNSNQPQHF.

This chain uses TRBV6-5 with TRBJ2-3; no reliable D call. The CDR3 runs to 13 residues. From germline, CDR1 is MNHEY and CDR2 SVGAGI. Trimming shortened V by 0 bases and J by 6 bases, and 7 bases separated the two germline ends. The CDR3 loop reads CASSYSFGDTQYF. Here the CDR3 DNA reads TGTGCCAGCAGTTACTCGTTCGGGGATACGCAGTATTTT.

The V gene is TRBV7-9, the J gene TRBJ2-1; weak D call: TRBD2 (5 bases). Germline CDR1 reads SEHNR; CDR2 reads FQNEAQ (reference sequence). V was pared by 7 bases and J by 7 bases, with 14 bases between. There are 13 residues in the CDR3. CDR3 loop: CASIERGKNEQFF. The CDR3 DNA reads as TGTGCCAGCATCGAACGGGGAAAAAATGAGCAGTTCTTC.

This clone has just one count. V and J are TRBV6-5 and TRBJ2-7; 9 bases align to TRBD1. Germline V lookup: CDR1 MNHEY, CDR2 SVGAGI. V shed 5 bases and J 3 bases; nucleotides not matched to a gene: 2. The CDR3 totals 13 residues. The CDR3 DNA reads TGTGCCAGCAGTCGGACAGGGGTCTACGAGCAGTACTTC. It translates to CASSRTGVYEQYF.

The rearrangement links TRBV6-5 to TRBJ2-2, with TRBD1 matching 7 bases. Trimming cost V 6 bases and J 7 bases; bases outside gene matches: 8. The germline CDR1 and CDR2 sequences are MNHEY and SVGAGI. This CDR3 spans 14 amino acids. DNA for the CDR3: TGTGCCAGCAGAGAGACAGGGATAGGCGGGGAGCTGTTTTTT. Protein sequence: CASRETGIGGELFF.

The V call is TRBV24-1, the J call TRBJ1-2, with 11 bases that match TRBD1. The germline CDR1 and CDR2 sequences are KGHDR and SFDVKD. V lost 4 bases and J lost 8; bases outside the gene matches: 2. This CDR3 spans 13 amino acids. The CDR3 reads CATSDGQGAGYTF. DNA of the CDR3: TGTGCCACCAGTGACGGACAGGGGGCGGGCTACACCTTC.

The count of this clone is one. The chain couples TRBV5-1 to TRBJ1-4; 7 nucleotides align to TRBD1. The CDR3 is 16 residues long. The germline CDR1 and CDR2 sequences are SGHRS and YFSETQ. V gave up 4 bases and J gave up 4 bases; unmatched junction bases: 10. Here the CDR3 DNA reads TGCGCCAGCAGCCGTAACAGGGGTGTGGGTAATGAAAAACTGTTTTTT. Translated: CASSRNRGVGNEKLFF.

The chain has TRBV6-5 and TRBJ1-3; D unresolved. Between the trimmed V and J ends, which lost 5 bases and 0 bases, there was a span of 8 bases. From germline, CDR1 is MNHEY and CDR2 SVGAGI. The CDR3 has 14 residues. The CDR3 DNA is TGTGCCAGCAGTCCCAGGTCCTCTGGAAACACCATATATTTT. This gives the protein CASSPRSSGNTIYF.

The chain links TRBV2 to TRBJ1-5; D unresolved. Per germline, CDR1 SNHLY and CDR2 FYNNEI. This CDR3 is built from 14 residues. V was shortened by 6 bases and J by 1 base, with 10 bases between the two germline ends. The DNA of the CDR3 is TGTGCCAGCAGGCGGGAGGTGAGCAATCAGCCCCAGCATTTT. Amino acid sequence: CASRREVSNQPQHF.

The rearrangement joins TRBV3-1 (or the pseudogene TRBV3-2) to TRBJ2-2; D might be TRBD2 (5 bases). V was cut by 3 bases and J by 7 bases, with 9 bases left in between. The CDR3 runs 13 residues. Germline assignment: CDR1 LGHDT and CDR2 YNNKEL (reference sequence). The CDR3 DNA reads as TGTGCCAGCAGCCACAACGCGGGCGGGGAGCTGTTTTTT. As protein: CASSHNAGGELFF.

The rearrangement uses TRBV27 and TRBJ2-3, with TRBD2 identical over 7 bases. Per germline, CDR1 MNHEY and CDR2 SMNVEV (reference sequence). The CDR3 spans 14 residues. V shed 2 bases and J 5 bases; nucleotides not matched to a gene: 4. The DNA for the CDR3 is TGTGCCAGCAGTTTACTGGGGAGGGGAGATACGCAGTATTTT. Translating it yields CASSLLGRGDTQYF.

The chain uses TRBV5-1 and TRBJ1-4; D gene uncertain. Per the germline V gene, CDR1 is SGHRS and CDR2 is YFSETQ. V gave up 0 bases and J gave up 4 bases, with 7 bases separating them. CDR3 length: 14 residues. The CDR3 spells CASSLGHRNEKLFF. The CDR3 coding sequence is TGCGCCAGCAGCTTGGGACACCGTAATGAAAAACTGTTTTTT. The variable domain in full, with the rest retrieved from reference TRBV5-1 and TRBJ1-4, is KAGVTQTPRYLIKTRGQQVTLSCSPISGHRSVSWYQQTPGQGLQFLFEYFSETQRNKGNFPGRFSGRQFSNSRSEMNVSTLELGDSALYLCASSLGHRNEKLFFGSGTQLSVL.

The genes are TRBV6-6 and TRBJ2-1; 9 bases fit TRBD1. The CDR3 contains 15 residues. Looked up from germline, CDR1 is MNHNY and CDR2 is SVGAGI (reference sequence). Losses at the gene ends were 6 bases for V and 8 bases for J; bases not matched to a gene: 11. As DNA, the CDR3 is TGTGCCAGCAGCCCCGACAGGGGGTACTCCGATGAGCAGTTCTTC. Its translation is CASSPDRGYSDEQFF.

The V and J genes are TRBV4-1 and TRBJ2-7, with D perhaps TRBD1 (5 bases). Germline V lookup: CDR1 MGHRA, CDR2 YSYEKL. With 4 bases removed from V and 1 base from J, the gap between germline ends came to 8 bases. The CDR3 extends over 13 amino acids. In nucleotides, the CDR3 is TGCGCCAGCAGCCCGACAGTATCCTACGAGCAGTACTTC. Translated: CASSPTVSYEQYF.

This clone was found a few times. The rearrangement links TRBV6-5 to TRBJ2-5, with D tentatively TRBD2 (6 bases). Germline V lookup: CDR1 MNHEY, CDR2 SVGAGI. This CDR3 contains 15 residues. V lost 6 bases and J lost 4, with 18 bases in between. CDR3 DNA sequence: TGTGCCAGCAGCTTACTCCAGGGACTGGGAGAGACCCAGTACTTC. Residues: CASSLLQGLGETQYF.

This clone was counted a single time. The CDR3 loop reads CASSRQGAFGTDTQYF. CDR3 coding DNA: TGTGCCAGCAGTCGCCAGGGGGCGTTTGGTACAGATACGCAGTATTTT. This chain uses TRBV11-3 with TRBJ2-3, with 8 bases identical to TRBD1. The CDR3 has 16 residues. Trimming took 6 bases from V and 3 from J; bases not matched to a gene: 11. Germline CDR1 is SGHNT and CDR2 is YENEEA.

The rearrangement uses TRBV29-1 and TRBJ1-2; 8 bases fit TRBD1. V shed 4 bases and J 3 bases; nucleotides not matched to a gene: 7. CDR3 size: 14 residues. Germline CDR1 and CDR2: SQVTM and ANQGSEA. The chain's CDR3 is CSVVEDRVDYGYTF. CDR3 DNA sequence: TGCAGCGTTGTAGAGGACAGGGTTGACTATGGCTACACCTTC.

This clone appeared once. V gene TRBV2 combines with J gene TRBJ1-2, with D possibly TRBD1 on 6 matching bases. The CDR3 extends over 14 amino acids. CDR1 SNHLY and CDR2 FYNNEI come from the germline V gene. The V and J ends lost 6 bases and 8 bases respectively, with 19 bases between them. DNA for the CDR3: TGTGCCAGCAGCCAAGGGGGGGTAGCGTTCGGCTACACCTTC. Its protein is CASSQGGVAFGYTF.

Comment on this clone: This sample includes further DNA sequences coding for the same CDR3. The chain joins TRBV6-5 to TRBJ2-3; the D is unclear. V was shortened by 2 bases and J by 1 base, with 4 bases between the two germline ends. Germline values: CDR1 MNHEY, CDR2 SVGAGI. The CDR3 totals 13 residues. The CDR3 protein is CASSYTGTDTQYF. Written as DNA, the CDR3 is TGTGCCAGCAGTTACACAGGCACAGATACGCAGTATTTT.

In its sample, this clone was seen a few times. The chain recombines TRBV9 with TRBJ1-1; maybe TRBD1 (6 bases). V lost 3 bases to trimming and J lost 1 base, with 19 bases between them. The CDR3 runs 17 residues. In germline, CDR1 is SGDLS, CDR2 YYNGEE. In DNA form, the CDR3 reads TGTGCCAGCAGCGAGAGACAGGTGGTAGGGTGGAACACTGAAGCTTTCTTT. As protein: CASSERQVVGWNTEAFF.